Below, 5 T cell receptor beta chains from the same sample are listed, as sequenced in a study of control samples from healthy donors and cancer patients. Some clones are missing from TCRdb's copy, which holds only in-frame ones; the method was immunoSEQ multiplex PCR. Of roughly 170,000 clones in the sample, around 95% are singletons; the top ten hold 4.1%. Specimen: blood. The receptors come from a woman in her fifties or sixties in good health.

The rearrangement joins TRBV5-1 to TRBJ1-2, with a weak D call TRBD1 (5 bases). The CDR3 length is 14 residues. Germline CDR1 is SGHRS and CDR2 is YFSETQ. Trimming took off 4 bases at V and 6 bases at J, with 16 bases between the two ends. The DNA of the CDR3 is TGCGCCAGCAGCCGTCCTGGGGGGGAGGATGGCTACACCTTC. Its translation is CASSRPGGEDGYTF. The full variable domain, its missing parts supplied by reference TRBV5-1 and TRBJ1-2, is KAGVTQTPRYLIKTRGQQVTLSCSPISGHRSVSWYQQTPGQGLQFLFEYFSETQRNKGNFPGRFSGRQFSNSRSEMNVSTLELGDSALYLCASSRPGGEDGYTFGSGTRLTVV.

The rearrangement uses TRBV11-2 and TRBJ2-5; 9 positions agree with TRBD2. This CDR3 is 16 amino acids long. Losses at the gene ends were 3 bases for V and 2 bases for J; bases not matched to a gene: 7. Germline lookup yields CDR1 SGHAT and CDR2 FQNNGV. CDR3 sequence reads: CASSFTRGGGQETQYF. The CDR3 DNA follows: TGTGCCAGCAGCTTTACGCGCGGGGGGGGGCAAGAGACCCAGTACTTC.

The chain joins TRBV19 to TRBJ2-6; D tentatively fits TRBD1 or TRBD2 (6 bases each). Per germline, CDR1 LNHDA and CDR2 SQIVND (reference sequence). V gave up 0 bases and J gave up 1 base, with 19 bases separating them. This CDR3 is 20 amino acids long. CDR3 sequence (DNA): TGTGCCAGTAGTATAGATCCTAAGTGGGGGGCAATGTCTGGGGCCAACGTCCTGACTTTC. This translates into CASSIDPKWGAMSGANVLTF. Variable domain in full (rest from reference TRBV19 and TRBJ2-6): DGGITQSPKYLFRKEGQNVTLSCEQNLNHDAMYWYRQDPGQGLRLIYYSQIVNDFQKGDIAEGYSVSREKKESFPLTVTSAQKNPTAFYLCASSIDPKWGAMSGANVLTFGAGSRLTVL.

CDR3 bases: TGTGCCAGCAGCTTGAGGGTTACCACCTCCTACGAGCAGTACTTC. It is translated as CASSLRVTTSYEQYF. The chain combines TRBV5-4 with TRBJ2-7; no definite D call. Germline values: CDR1 SGHNT, CDR2 YYREEE (reference sequence). V shed 1 base and J shed 0 bases, with 11 bases lying between them. The CDR3 runs 15 residues. Full variable domain (missing parts from reference TRBV5-4 and TRBJ2-7): ETGVTQSPTHLIKTRGQQVTLRCSSQSGHNTVSWYQQALGQGPQFIFQYYREEENGRGNFPPRFSGLQFPNYSSELNVNALELDDSALYLCASSLRVTTSYEQYFGPGTRLTVT.

The V call is TRBV10-3, the J call TRBJ2-7; tentative D call: TRBD2 (6 bases). CDR1 and CDR2 (germline): ENHRY, SYGVKD. V lost 0 bases, J lost 2 bases, and 20 bases lay in between. This CDR3 comprises 18 residues. The CDR3 region is CAISESTRRGSLTYEQYF. Written as DNA, the CDR3 is TGTGCCATCAGTGAGTCGACGCGTCGGGGGAGTTTGACCTACGAGCAGTACTTC.